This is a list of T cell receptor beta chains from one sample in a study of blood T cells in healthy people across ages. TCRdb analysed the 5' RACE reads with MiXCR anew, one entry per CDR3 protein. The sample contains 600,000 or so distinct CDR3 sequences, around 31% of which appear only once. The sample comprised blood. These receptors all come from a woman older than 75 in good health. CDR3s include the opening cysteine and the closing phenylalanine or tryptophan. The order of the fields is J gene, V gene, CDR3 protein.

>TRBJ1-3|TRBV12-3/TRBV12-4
CASSSTGGSSGNTIYF
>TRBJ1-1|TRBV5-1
CASSPHGGGITTEAFF
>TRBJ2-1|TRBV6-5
CASSYSGQINEQFF
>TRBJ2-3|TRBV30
CAWSRTGGSTDTQYF
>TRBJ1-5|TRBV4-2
CASSPRQGDDQPQHF
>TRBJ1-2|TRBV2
CASRAGSGNYGYTF
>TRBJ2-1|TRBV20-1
CSARPTSGVYNEQFF
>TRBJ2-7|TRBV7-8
CASSLSSGALYEQYF
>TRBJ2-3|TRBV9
CASGSSGDLRTDTQYF
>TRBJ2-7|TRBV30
CTWTRAGGHYEQYF
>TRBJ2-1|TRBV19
CASSIPTGRYNEQFF
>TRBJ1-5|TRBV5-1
CASSLAGQIYQPQHF
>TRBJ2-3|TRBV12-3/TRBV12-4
CASSLASVSSDMQYF
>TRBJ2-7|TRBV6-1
CASGGGSLCEQYF
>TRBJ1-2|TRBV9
CASSVRSRRYGYTF
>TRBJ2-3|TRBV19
CASSTRTSGGVTDTQYF
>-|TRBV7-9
CASVPAGGVTQYF
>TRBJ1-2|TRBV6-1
CASNPGGADGYTF
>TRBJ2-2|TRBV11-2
CASSLTGLRGTGELFF
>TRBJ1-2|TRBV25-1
CASSFGTGNGYTF
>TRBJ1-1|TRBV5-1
CASERTGPNTEAFF
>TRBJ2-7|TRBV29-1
CSVESTGEFSYEQYF
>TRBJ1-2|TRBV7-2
CASSLEGRGQGYTF
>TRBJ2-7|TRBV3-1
CASSHVPSGAHEQYF
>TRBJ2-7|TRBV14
CASSQRGQGPEQYF
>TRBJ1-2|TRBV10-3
CAINDYNYGYTF
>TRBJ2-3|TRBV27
CASSQLAGGVDTQYF